This T cell receptor beta chain was recovered during a study of human T cells and chemical hapten exposure. Authors' processing steps: Sampled TCR counts reached a median of 95,638 per sample, with values ranging from about 20,000 to 750,000. MiXCR, applied by TCRdb to the RACE reads, yields one record per CDR3 protein. These V and J calls rely on TCRdb rather than the paper's analysis. There are about 70,000 distinct CDR3 sequences in the sample; roughly 6.1% occur only once, and about 3.4% lies in the top ten. Looked up from germline, CDR1 is MNHNS and CDR2 is SASEGT. V was pared by 7 bases and J by 3 bases, with 7 bases of the junction left unmatched. The length of the CDR3 is 14 residues. The sample's time point: healthy volunteer bleed at 6 weeks. Whole blood that had not been fractionated was the source of extracted total RNA.

The chain uses TRBV6-1 and TRBJ2-3; 7 bases agree with TRBD1. The specimen sequenced was whole blood. The receptor was derived from a female donor in good health. Some clones in this sample may be carry-over from other donors' samples. DNA of the CDR3: TGTGCCAGCAACAACGGACAGGCGACAGATACGCAGTATTTT. This codes for CASNNGQATDTQYF.